This T cell receptor beta chain was captured by sequencing in a study of blood T cells in healthy people across ages. General study points: Diversity was estimated from one million T cells, and these estimates were considered underestimates.

In the case of this clonotype: Antigen specificity is unknown.

Every donor provided roughly 10 milliliters of peripheral blood. The authors ran a second PCR of about 6 to 11 cycles using a sample-barcoded 5' primer and a J-beta primer mix. TCRdb used MiXCR to reprocess the 5' RACE reads, holding one entry per CDR3 protein. The repertoire has 580,000 or so distinct CDR3 sequences, less than 60% of them found once; the top ten carry 20% to 25%. V was shortened by 5 bases and J by 2 bases, with 14 bases between the two germline ends. This CDR3 contains 15 residues. The germline gives CDR1 MGHDK, CDR2 SYGVNS. The source material was blood. The origin of this receptor is a man at least 80 years old in good health. The gene calls are TRBV25-1 and TRBJ2-3; D possibly uses TRBD1 or TRBD2 (5 bases each). Here the CDR3 DNA reads TGTGCCAGCAGTACCCCCGGGGCATTCACAGATACGCAGTATTTT. As protein: CASSTPGAFTDTQYF.